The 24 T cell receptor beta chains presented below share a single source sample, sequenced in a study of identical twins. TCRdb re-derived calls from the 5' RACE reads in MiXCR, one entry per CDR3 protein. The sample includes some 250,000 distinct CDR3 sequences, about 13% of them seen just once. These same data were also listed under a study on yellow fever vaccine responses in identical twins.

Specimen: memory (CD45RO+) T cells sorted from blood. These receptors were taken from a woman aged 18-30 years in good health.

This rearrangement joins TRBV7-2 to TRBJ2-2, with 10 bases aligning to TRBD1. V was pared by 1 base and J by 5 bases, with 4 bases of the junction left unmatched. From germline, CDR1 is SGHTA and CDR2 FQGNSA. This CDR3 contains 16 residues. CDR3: CASSLVGQGLTGELFF. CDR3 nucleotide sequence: TGTGCCAGCAGCTTAGTGGGACAGGGGTTAACCGGGGAGCTGTTTTTT.

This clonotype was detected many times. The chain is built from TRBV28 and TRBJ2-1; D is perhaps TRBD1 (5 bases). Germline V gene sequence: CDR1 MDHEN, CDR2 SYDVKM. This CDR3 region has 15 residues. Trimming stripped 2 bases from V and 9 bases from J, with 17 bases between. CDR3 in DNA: TGTGCCAGCAGTTTAGGGGCCGCAAACCGAGGTGAGCAGTTCTTC. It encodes CASSLGAANRGEQFF. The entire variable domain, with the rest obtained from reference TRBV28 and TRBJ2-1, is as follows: DVKVTQSSRYLVKRTGEKVFLECVQDMDHENMFWYRQDPGLGLRLIYFSYDVKMKEKGDIPEGYSVSREKKERFSLILESASTNQTSMYLCASSLGAANRGEQFFGPGTRLTVL.

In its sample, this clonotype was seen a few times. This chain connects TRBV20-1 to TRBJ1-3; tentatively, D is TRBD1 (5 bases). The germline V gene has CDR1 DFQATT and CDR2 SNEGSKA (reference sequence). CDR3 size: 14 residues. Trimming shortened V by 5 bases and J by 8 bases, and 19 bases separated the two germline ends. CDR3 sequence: CSAFWGSQVDTIYF. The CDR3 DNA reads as TGCAGTGCTTTCTGGGGATCACAGGTCGACACCATATATTTT.

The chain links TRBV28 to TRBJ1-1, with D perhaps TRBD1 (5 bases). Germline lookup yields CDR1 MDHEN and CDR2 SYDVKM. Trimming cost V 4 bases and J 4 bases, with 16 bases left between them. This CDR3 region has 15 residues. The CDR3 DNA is TGTGCCAGCAGTTCACTAGGGGAGGGTCCCACTGAAGCTTTCTTT. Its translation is CASSSLGEGPTEAFF.

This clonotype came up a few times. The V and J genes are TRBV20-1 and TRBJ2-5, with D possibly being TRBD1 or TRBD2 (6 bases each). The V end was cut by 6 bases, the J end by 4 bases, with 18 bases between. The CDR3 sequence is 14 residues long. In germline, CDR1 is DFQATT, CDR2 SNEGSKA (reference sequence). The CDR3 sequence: CSAREDSGRETQYF. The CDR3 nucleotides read TGCAGTGCCAGGGAGGACAGCGGTAGAGAGACCCAGTACTTC.

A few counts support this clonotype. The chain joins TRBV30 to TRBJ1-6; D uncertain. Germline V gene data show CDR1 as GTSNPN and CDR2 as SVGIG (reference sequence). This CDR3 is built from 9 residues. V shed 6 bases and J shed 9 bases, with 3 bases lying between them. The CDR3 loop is CACCSPLHF. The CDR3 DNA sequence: TGTGCCTGTTGTTCACCCCTCCACTTT.

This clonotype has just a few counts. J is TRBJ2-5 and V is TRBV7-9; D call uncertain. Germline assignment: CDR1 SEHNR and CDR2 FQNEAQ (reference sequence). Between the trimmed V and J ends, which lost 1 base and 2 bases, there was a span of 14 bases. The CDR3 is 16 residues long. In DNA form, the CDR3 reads TGTGCCAGCAGCTTAGGTCCAGCTGGAGAACAAGAGACCCAGTACTTC. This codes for CASSLGPAGEQETQYF.

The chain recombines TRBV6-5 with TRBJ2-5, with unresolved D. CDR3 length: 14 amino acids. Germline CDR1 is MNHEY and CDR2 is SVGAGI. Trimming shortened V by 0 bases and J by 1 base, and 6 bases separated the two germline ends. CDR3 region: CASSYSRTQETQYF. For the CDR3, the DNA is TGTGCCAGCAGTTACTCGAGGACCCAAGAGACCCAGTACTTC.

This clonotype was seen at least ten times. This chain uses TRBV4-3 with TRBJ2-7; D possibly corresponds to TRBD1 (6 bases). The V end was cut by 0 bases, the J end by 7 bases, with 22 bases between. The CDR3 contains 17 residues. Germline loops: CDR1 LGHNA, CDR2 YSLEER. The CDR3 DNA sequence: TGCGCCAGCAGCCAAGATAAGGGGGACCACCACCGCTGGGAGCAGTACTTC. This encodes CASSQDKGDHHRWEQYF.

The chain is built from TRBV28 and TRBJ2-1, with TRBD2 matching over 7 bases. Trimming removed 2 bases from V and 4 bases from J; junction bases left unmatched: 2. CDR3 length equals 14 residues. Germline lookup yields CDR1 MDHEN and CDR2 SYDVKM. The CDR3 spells CASSLGRDYNEQFF. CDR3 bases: TGTGCCAGCAGTTTAGGGAGGGATTACAATGAGCAGTTCTTC.

The CDR3 here is CASSFSPYGGPLANTGELFF. DNA for the CDR3: TGTGCCAGCAGCTTTAGTCCTTACGGTGGACCACTCGCGAACACCGGGGAGCTGTTTTTT. This sequence joins TRBV5-4 and TRBJ2-2; D is unresolved. Germline assignment: CDR1 SGHNT and CDR2 YYREEE (reference sequence). There are 20 residues in the CDR3. V was shortened by 2 bases and J by 0 bases, with 23 bases between the two germline ends.

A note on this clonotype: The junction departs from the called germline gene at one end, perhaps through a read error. The CDR3 sequence: CASSLGELYEQYF. In DNA, the CDR3 is TGTGCTAGCAGCTTAGGGGAACTCTACGAGCAGTACTTC. The chain couples TRBV7-7 to TRBJ2-7, with D possibly matching TRBD1 (5 bases). The CDR3 spans 13 residues. Germline V gene data show CDR1 as SSHAT and CDR2 as FNYEAQ (reference sequence).

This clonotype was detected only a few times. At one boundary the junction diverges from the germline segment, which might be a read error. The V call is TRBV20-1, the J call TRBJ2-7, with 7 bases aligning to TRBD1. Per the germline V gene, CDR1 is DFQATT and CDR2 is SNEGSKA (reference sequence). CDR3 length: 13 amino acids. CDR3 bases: TGCAGTGCCAGAGGGGACAGACGGTACGAGCAGTACTTC. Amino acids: CSARGDRRYEQYF.

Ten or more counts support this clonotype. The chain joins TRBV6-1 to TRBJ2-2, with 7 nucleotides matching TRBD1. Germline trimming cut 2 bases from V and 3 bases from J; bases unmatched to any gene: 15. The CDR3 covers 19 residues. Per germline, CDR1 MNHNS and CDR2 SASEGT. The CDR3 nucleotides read TGTGCCAGCAGTGAACCACTCCGTACGACAGGGTTTTACACCGGGGAGCTGTTTTTT. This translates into CASSEPLRTTGFYTGELFF.

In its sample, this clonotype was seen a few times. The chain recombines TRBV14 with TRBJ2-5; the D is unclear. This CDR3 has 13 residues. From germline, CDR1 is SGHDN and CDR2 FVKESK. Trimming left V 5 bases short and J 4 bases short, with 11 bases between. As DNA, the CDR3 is TGTGCCAGCAGCAAGAGTTCTGTAGAGACCCAGTACTTC. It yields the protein CASSKSSVETQYF.

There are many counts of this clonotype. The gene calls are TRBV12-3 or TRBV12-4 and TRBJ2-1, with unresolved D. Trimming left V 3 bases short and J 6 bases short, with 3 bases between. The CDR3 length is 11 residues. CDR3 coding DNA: TGTGCCAGCAGTTTGCTCAATGAGCAGTTCTTC. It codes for CASSLLNEQFF.

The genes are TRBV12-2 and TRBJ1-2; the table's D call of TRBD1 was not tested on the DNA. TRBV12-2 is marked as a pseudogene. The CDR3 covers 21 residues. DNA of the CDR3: TGTGCAAGTCGCTTCTTTACCATTTCCCGGGACAGGGGGCGAAGTTCGAATGGCTACACCTTC. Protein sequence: CASRFFTISRDRGRSSNGYTF.

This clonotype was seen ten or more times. For the CDR3, the DNA is TGTGCCAGCAGTCGGATCTCTGGGGCCAACGTCCTGACTTTC. This translates into CASSRISGANVLTF. This chain joins TRBV6-1 and TRBJ2-6; D remains ambiguous. CDR1 and CDR2 (germline): MNHNS, SASEGT. This CDR3 comprises 14 residues. V lost 5 bases to trimming and J lost 0 bases, with 5 bases between them.

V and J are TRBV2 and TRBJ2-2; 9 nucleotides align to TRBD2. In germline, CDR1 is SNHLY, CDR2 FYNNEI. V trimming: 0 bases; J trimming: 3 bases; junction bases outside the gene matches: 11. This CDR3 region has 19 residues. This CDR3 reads CASSEAEAAGGPDTGELFF. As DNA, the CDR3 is TGTGCCAGCAGTGAAGCGGAGGCGGCGGGAGGGCCCGACACCGGGGAGCTGTTTTTT.

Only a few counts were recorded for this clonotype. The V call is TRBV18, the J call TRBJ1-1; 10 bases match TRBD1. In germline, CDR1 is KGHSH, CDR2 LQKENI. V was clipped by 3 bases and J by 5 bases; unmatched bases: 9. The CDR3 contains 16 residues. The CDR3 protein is CASSPIRTGGYTEAFF. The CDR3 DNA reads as TGTGCCAGCTCACCCATTAGGACAGGGGGATATACTGAAGCTTTCTTT. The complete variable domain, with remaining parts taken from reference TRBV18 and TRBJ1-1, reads NAGVMQNPRHLVRRRGQEARLRCSPMKGHSHVYWYRQLPEEGLKFMVYLQKENIIDESGMPKERFSAEFPKEGPSILRIQQVVRGDSAAYFCASSPIRTGGYTEAFFGQGTRLTVV.

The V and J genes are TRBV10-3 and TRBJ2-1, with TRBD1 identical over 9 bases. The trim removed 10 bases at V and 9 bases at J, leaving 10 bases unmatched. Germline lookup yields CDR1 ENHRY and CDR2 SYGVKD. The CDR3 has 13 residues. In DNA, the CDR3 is TGTGCCAACCGGGACAGGGAGGATGGTGAGCAGTTCTTC. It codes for CANRDREDGEQFF.

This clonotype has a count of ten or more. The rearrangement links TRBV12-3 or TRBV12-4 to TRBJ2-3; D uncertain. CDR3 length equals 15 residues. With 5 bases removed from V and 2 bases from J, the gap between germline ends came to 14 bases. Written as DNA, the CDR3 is TGTGCCAGCAGTCCCGATTCTACCGACACAGATACGCAGTATTTT. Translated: CASSPDSTDTDTQYF.

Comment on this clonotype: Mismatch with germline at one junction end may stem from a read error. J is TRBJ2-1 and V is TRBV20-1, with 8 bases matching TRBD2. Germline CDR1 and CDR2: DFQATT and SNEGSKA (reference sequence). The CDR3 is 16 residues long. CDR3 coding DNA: TGCTGTGCTAGAGATCCCAGCGGGAGCTCCTACAATGAGCAGTTCTTC. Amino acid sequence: CCARDPSGSSYNEQFF.

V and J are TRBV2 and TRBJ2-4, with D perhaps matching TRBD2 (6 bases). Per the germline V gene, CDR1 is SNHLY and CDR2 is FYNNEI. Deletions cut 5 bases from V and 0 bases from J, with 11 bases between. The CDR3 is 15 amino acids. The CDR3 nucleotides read TGTGCCAGCAGTCCTCTGGGGGGAGCCAAAAACATTCAGTACTTC. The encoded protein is CASSPLGGAKNIQYF.